The 17 T cell receptor beta chains given below trace back to one sample, sequenced in a study of cytomegalovirus exposure and HLA in healthy donors. The PCR was carried out with 60 Vbeta primers and 13 Jbeta primers. Profiled with immunoSEQ multiplex PCR; TCRdb holds only in-frame clones, not every one. The profile shows 150,000 to 200,000 clones, under 85% of them singletons. Specimen: PBMCs. These receptors all stem from a woman in her 30s in good health and CMV-seronegative.

This clone occurred a few times. The rearrangement links TRBV5-1 to TRBJ2-5; 9 bases match TRBD1. The CDR3 length is 14 residues. In germline, CDR1 is SGHRS, CDR2 YFSETQ. V was pared by 2 bases and J by 5 bases, with 4 bases of the junction left unmatched. The CDR3, as DNA: TGCGCCAGCAGCTTACAGGGGGCGAGGGAGACCCAGTACTTC. Its translation: CASSLQGARETQYF.

The rearrangement links TRBV4-1 to TRBJ1-1, with a weak D call TRBD1 (5 bases). Trimming cost V 1 base and J 6 bases, with 12 bases left between them. Germline V gene lookup returns CDR1 MGHRA and CDR2 YSYEKL. The CDR3 length is 14 residues. This CDR3 reads CASSQVGVGAEAFF. The CDR3 bases are TGCGCCAGCAGCCAAGTAGGGGTGGGCGCTGAAGCTTTCTTT.

The chain is built from TRBV7-9 and TRBJ1-6; 8 bases are shared with TRBD1. Germline V lookup: CDR1 SEHNR, CDR2 FQNEAQ (reference sequence). The V segment lost 4 bases and the J segment 7 bases; nucleotides outside the gene matches: 3. The CDR3 is 14 residues long. The CDR3 sequence is CASSSDRANSPLHF. The CDR3 DNA reads TGTGCCAGCAGCTCGGACAGGGCAAATTCACCCCTCCACTTT.

The rearrangement links TRBV11-2 to TRBJ1-1, with no clear D. With 0 bases removed from V and 11 bases from J, the gap between germline ends came to 19 bases. This CDR3 spans 15 amino acids. Germline lookup yields CDR1 SGHAT and CDR2 FQNNGV. The CDR3 protein is CASSLEASPAAGAFF. CDR3 nucleotides: TGTGCCAGCAGCTTAGAGGCCAGCCCTGCCGCGGGGGCTTTCTTT. Filled out from reference TRBV11-2 and TRBJ1-1, the complete variable domain reads EAGVAQSPRYKIIEKRQSVAFWCNPISGHATLYWYQQILGQGPKLLIQFQNNGVVDDSQLPKDRFSAERLKGVDSTLKIQPAKLEDSAVYLCASSLEASPAAGAFFGQGTRLTVV.

The genes are TRBV19 and TRBJ2-1; weak D call: TRBD1 (6 bases). V gave up 7 bases and J gave up 8 bases, with 15 bases separating them. The CDR3 extends over 13 amino acids. From germline, CDR1 is LNHDA and CDR2 SQIVND (reference sequence). The DNA for the CDR3 is TGTGCCAGTAAGGACAGAACGTCGGATGAGCAGTTCTTC. This gives the protein CASKDRTSDEQFF.

The gene calls are TRBV5-1 and TRBJ2-5; D perhaps matches TRBD1 (7 bases). V gave up 0 bases and J gave up 4 bases, with 13 bases separating them. This CDR3 region has 15 residues. Germline V gene lookup returns CDR1 SGHRS and CDR2 YFSETQ. CDR3 DNA: TGCGCCAGCAGCTTGGCCAGTCAGGGGGGAGAGACCCAGTACTTC. Amino acids: CASSLASQGGETQYF.

The chain recombines TRBV9 with TRBJ2-1; weak D call: TRBD1 (6 bases). Germline lookup yields CDR1 SGDLS and CDR2 YYNGEE. This CDR3 is built from 14 residues. V shed 6 bases and J shed 5 bases, with 15 bases lying between them. Written as DNA, the CDR3 is TGTGCCAGCACCCTAGACAGGTACAACAATGAGCAGTTCTTC. It is translated as CASTLDRYNNEQFF. The variable domain in full, with the rest retrieved from reference TRBV9 and TRBJ2-1, is DSGVTQTPKHLITATGQRVTLRCSPRSGDLSVYWYQQSLDQGLQFLIQYYNGEERAKGNILERFSAQQFPDLHSELNLSSLELGDSALYFCASTLDRYNNEQFFGPGTRLTVL.

The chain combines TRBV7-9 with TRBJ2-7, with 12 bases aligning to TRBD2. The CDR3 sequence is 15 residues long. J gave up 0 bases and V 8 bases, and 5 bases lay outside the gene matches. Germline V gene lookup returns CDR1 SEHNR and CDR2 FQNEAQ (reference sequence). The CDR3 protein is CASGLAGGSSYEQYF. CDR3 DNA: TGTGCCAGCGGCCTAGCGGGGGGGAGCTCCTACGAGCAGTACTTC.

This chain connects TRBV4-2 to TRBJ1-2, with a weak D call TRBD1 (5 bases). This CDR3 is built from 15 residues. Per germline, CDR1 LGHNA and CDR2 YNFKEQ. V dropped 0 bases and J dropped 4 bases, with 12 bases sitting between them. CDR3 nucleotides: TGTGCCAGCAGCCAAGACGGGGGGGTAGGCTATGGCTACACCTTC. Translating gives CASSQDGGVGYGYTF.

This clone was counted once. This chain links TRBV2 with TRBJ1-1; TRBD1 aligns across 7 bases. From germline, CDR1 is SNHLY and CDR2 FYNNEI. V lost 4 bases and J lost 4; bases outside the gene matches: 15. The CDR3 is 17 residues long. CDR3 in amino acids: CASSVRRFRQGSTEAFF. The DNA of the CDR3 is TGTGCCAGCAGTGTTAGGCGATTCAGACAGGGCAGCACTGAAGCTTTCTTT.

The gene calls are TRBV5-1 and TRBJ2-7; no clear D. CDR3 length equals 12 residues. With 0 bases removed from V and 4 bases from J, the gap between germline ends came to 5 bases. Per the germline V gene, CDR1 is SGHRS and CDR2 is YFSETQ. DNA of the CDR3: TGCGCCAGCAGCTTGGATCTGTACGAGCAGTACTTC. Its protein is CASSLDLYEQYF.

V usage is TRBV30 and J usage is TRBJ1-1; no definite D call. Germline CDR1 is GTSNPN and CDR2 is SVGIG (reference sequence). V was shortened by 2 bases and J by 11 bases, with 9 bases between the two germline ends. The CDR3 spans 10 residues. CDR3 protein: CAWSRESAFF. In DNA, the CDR3 is TGTGCCTGGAGTCGGGAGTCGGCTTTCTTT.

This sequence joins TRBV5-5 and TRBJ1-1; D is possibly TRBD1 (5 bases). Germline CDR1 and CDR2: SGHKS and YYEKEE (reference sequence). The CDR3 covers 14 residues. Trimming shortened V by 4 bases and J by 2 bases, and 12 bases separated the two germline ends. This chain's CDR3 is CASSLTGVNTEAFF. CDR3 nucleotides: TGTGCCAGCAGCCTTACAGGAGTCAACACTGAAGCTTTCTTT.

The J gene is TRBJ2-3, the V gene TRBV6-1; TRBD2 aligns across 8 bases. Germline V CDR1 and CDR2: MNHNS, SASEGT. The ends lost 3 bases at V and 0 bases at J; junction bases unmatched: 5. The CDR3 covers 16 residues. CDR3 bases: TGTGCCAGCAGTGAGTTGCGGGGGGCCAGCACAGATACGCAGTATTTT. This translates into CASSELRGASTDTQYF.

CDR3 loop: CASSTLGGNSPLHF. CDR3 nucleotides: TGTGCCAGCAGTACCCTCGGGGGGAATTCACCCCTCCACTTT. The gene calls are TRBV6-1 and TRBJ1-6; weak D call: TRBD1 (5 bases). Germline CDR1 reads MNHNS; CDR2 reads SASEGT. The CDR3 has 14 residues. V was pared by 5 bases and J by 7 bases, with 12 bases between.

The chain recombines TRBV2 with TRBJ2-7; 7 bases are a match to TRBD2. The CDR3 spans 14 residues. Germline trimming cut 4 bases from V and 4 bases from J; bases unmatched to any gene: 7. CDR1 is SNHLY, CDR2 FYNNEI, per germline. CDR3 bases: TGTGCCAGCAGTGCTATTCTAGCGGCTTACGAGCAGTACTTC. It codes for CASSAILAAYEQYF. The whole variable domain, filled in from reference TRBV2 and TRBJ2-7, reads EPEVTQTPSHQVTQMGQEVILRCVPISNHLYFYWYRQILGQKVEFLVSFYNNEISEKSEIFDDQFSVERPDGSNFTLKIRSTKLEDSAMYFCASSAILAAYEQYFGPGTRLTVT.

There are a few counts of this clone. The same CDR3 is also encoded by other DNA sequences in this sample. The rearrangement uses TRBV5-1 and TRBJ2-2; D unclear. This CDR3 is built from 15 residues. Looked up from germline, CDR1 is SGHRS and CDR2 is YFSETQ. Deletions cut 0 bases from V and 0 bases from J, with 6 bases between. CDR3 nucleotide sequence: TGCGCCAGCAGCTTGGGGGCTACGAACACCGGGGAGCTGTTTTTT. As protein: CASSLGATNTGELFF.